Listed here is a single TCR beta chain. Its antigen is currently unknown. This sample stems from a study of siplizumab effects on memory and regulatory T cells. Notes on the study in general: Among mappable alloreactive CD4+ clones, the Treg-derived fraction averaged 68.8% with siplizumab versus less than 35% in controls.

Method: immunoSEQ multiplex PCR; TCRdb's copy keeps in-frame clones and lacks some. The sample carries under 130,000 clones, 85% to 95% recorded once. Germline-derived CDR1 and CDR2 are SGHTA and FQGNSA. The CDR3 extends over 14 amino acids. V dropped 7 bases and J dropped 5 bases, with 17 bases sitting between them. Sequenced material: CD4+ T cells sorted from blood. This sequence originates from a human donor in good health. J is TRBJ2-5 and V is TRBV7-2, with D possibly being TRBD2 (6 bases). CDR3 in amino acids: CASTKGGTGETQYF. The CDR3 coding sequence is TGTGCCAGCACCAAGGGCGGGACCGGGGAGACCCAGTACTTC.